What follows are 23 T cell receptor beta chains derived from one specimen sequenced in a study of PD-L1 blockade in urothelial cancer. The time point is: peripheral blood 6 weeks after treatment start. TCRdb's table, derived via immunoSEQ multiplex PCR, lists solely in-frame clones and lacks some. The sample holds more than 95,000 clones, more than 75% seen once. The input for sequencing was PBMCs, taken around atezolizumab (anti-PD-L1) treatment. Receptor source: a man in his fifties or sixties with urothelial cancer.

On this clone itself: This CDR3 is also generated by other DNA sequences in the sample. The chain employs TRBV18 and TRBJ2-7, with 12 positions matching TRBD2. This CDR3 is built from 15 residues. J gave up 0 bases and V 6 bases, and 3 bases lay outside the gene matches. CDR1 KGHSH and CDR2 LQKENI come from the germline V gene. CDR3 region: CASSPGLAGSYEQYF. The CDR3 DNA sequence: TGTGCCAGCTCCCCGGGACTAGCGGGCTCCTACGAGCAGTACTTC.

The rearrangement joins TRBV4-1 to TRBJ2-1; 12 bases align to TRBD2. Trimming removed 2 bases from V and 7 bases from J; junction bases left unmatched: 12. The CDR3 covers 18 residues. Germline V gene lookup returns CDR1 MGHRA and CDR2 YSYEKL. CDR3 loop: CASSQTPATSGSHNEQFF. The CDR3 DNA is TGCGCCAGCAGCCAAACCCCCGCGACTAGCGGGAGTCATAATGAGCAGTTCTTC.

The chain has TRBV29-1 and TRBJ1-5, with a tentative D call TRBD1 (6 bases). V dropped 6 bases and J dropped 3 bases, with 12 bases sitting between them. From germline, CDR1 is SQVTM and CDR2 ANQGSEA. There are 13 residues in the CDR3. The CDR3 DNA is TGCAGCGTCAATACAGGGACCAATCAGCCCCAGCATTTT. Amino acids: CSVNTGTNQPQHF.

The V and J genes are TRBV6-5 and TRBJ2-2; possibly TRBD2 for D (6 bases). The V gene's germline CDR1 is MNHEY and CDR2 SVGAGI. The V end lost 6 bases, the J end lost 2 bases, and 13 bases lay between the germline ends. The CDR3 has 15 amino acids. This chain's CDR3 is CASSRWTTNTGELFF. The DNA for the CDR3 is TGTGCCAGCAGCCGGTGGACTACAAACACCGGGGAGCTGTTTTTT.

Comment on this clone: Other DNA sequences within the sample encode an identical CDR3. The chain has TRBV7-9 and TRBJ2-7; a weak D match, TRBD2 (5 bases). Germline V gene data show CDR1 as SEHNR and CDR2 as FQNEAQ (reference sequence). Between the trimmed V and J ends, which lost 2 bases and 3 bases, there was a span of 5 bases. The length of the CDR3 is 12 residues. This CDR3 reads CASSLSGYEQYF. The CDR3 DNA reads as TGTGCCAGCAGCTTAAGCGGCTACGAGCAGTACTTC.

V gene TRBV7-6 combines with J gene TRBJ2-5, with 12 nucleotides matching TRBD2. The ends lost 1 base at V and 5 bases at J; junction bases unmatched: 11. Germline CDR1 and CDR2: SGHVS and FNYEAQ. The CDR3 totals 18 residues. Written as DNA, the CDR3 is TGTGCCAGCAGCTTAGAACCTAGCGGGAGGGCAGGTCGCGAGACCCAGTACTTC. This translates into CASSLEPSGRAGRETQYF.

CDR3 residues: CASSAASGFYNEQFF. The CDR3 DNA reads TGTGCCAGCAGTGCGGCTAGCGGGTTCTACAATGAGCAGTTCTTC. This chain uses TRBV6-1 with TRBJ2-1, with TRBD2 identical over 8 bases. Germline CDR1 is MNHNS and CDR2 is SASEGT. V was pared by 4 bases and J by 3 bases, with 5 bases of the junction left unmatched. CDR3 length equals 15 residues.

CDR3 region: CASTLAGLAGNNEQFF. Written as DNA, the CDR3 is TGTGCCAGCACTCTAGCGGGTCTAGCGGGGAACAATGAGCAGTTCTTC. The chain employs TRBV28 and TRBJ2-1; 9 nucleotides align to TRBD2. This CDR3 contains 16 residues. From germline, CDR1 is MDHEN and CDR2 SYDVKM. The V gene end was trimmed by 7 bases and the J gene end by 5 bases; junction bases not matched to a gene: 12.

The chain employs TRBV11-3 and TRBJ2-1, with TRBD1 as a possible D gene (5 bases). Trimming removed 5 bases at V and 4 bases at J, with 12 bases between. This CDR3 spans 14 amino acids. Germline V CDR1 and CDR2: SGHNT, YENEEA. The CDR3 DNA reads TGTGCCAGCAGCGGCAGGGAAAAGTACAATGAGCAGTTCTTC. Its protein product is CASSGREKYNEQFF.

V is TRBV7-2 and J is TRBJ2-3, with TRBD2 matching over 7 bases. V trimming: 6 bases; J trimming: 5 bases; junction bases outside the gene matches: 8. The germline V gene encodes CDR1 SGHTA and CDR2 FQGNSA. The CDR3 is 14 amino acids. In DNA form, the CDR3 reads TGTGCCAGCAGAAATCAGGCTAGCGGAGATACGCAGTATTTT. This gives the protein CASRNQASGDTQYF.

The chain is built from TRBV7-6 and TRBJ1-2; the D gene is possibly TRBD1 (5 bases). V lost 5 bases and J lost 2, with 9 bases in between. CDR1 is SGHVS and CDR2 is FNYEAQ in the germline V gene. This CDR3 contains 13 residues. CDR3 in DNA: TGTGCCAGCAGCCGACAGTACAACTATGGCTACACCTTC. Translation gives CASSRQYNYGYTF.

V gene TRBV6-5 combines with J gene TRBJ2-7, with D unclear. CDR1 is MNHEY and CDR2 is SVGAGI in the germline V gene. Trimming stripped 0 bases from V and 5 bases from J, with 8 bases between. The CDR3 runs to 13 residues. Here the CDR3 DNA reads TGTGCCAGCAGTTACTCGATGAGAAACGAGCAGTACTTC. Its protein is CASSYSMRNEQYF.

CDR3 sequence (DNA): TGTGCCAGCAGTGAAGCGGCCGGGAACACCATATATTTT. Its translation is CASSEAAGNTIYF. The chain combines TRBV6-1 with TRBJ1-3; D is uncertain. Germline CDR1 MNHNS, CDR2 SASEGT. V was trimmed by 0 bases and J by 7 bases, leaving 7 bases between them. This CDR3 is 13 amino acids long.

The V and J genes are TRBV29-1 and TRBJ2-1; 9 nucleotides line up with TRBD2. V lost 6 bases and J lost 6; bases outside the gene matches: 6. The CDR3 totals 13 residues. CDR1 is SQVTM, CDR2 ANQGSEA, per germline. CDR3: CSVRREGINEQFF. Here the CDR3 DNA reads TGCAGCGTCCGGCGGGAGGGAATCAATGAGCAGTTCTTC.

The chain is built from TRBV11-2 and TRBJ1-1; TRBD1 aligns across 7 bases. J lost 4 bases, V lost 1 base, and 3 bases had no gene match. This CDR3 contains 14 residues. The germline CDR1 and CDR2 sequences are SGHAT and FQNNGV. The CDR3 protein is CASSLAGGATEAFF. In DNA, the CDR3 is TGTGCCAGCAGCTTAGCAGGGGGAGCCACTGAAGCTTTCTTT.

As concerns this clone: An end of the junction does not agree with germline; a read error may underlie this. The chain couples TRBV7-7 to TRBJ2-1; D perhaps matches TRBD1 (7 bases). The germline CDR1 and CDR2 sequences are SSHAT and FNYEAQ (reference sequence). The CDR3 has 18 residues. CDR3 DNA: TGTGCTAGCAGCCTAGGGGCAGGGGGGATAGCAGCATACAATGAGCAGTTCTTC. Encoded protein: CASSLGAGGIAAYNEQFF.

This clone showed up just a few times. The gene calls are TRBV4-1 and TRBJ1-5; D might be TRBD1 (5 bases). V was cut by 4 bases and J by 0 bases, with 16 bases left in between. In germline, CDR1 is MGHRA, CDR2 YSYEKL. The length of the CDR3 is 17 residues. The CDR3 spells CASSPYGTDYSNQPQHF. The CDR3, as DNA: TGCGCCAGCAGCCCGTATGGGACGGACTATAGCAATCAGCCCCAGCATTTT.

This clone was recorded only once. J is TRBJ2-3 and V is TRBV5-1; TRBD2 aligns across 13 bases. V gave up 4 bases and J gave up 1 base; unmatched junction bases: 3. Germline V gene sequence: CDR1 SGHRS, CDR2 YFSETQ. CDR3 size: 16 residues. CDR3 bases: TGCGCCAGCAGCGATGGACTAGCGGGAGGCACAGATACGCAGTATTTT. Amino acid sequence: CASSDGLAGGTDTQYF.

V usage is TRBV2 and J usage is TRBJ2-1; 7 bases map to TRBD1. V shed 9 bases, J shed 0 bases, and the junction held 5 bases outside the gene matches. The CDR3 length is 14 residues. CDR1 is SNHLY and CDR2 is FYNNEI in the germline V gene. The CDR3 region has the DNA TGTGCCAGTGACCGGGACAGCTCCTACAATGAGCAGTTCTTC. This gives the protein CASDRDSSYNEQFF.

The V call is TRBV27, the J call TRBJ2-3; D is undetermined. V was shortened by 2 bases and J by 2 bases, with 11 bases between the two germline ends. The CDR3 runs to 15 residues. Germline V gene lookup returns CDR1 MNHEY and CDR2 SMNVEV (reference sequence). The CDR3, as DNA: TGTGCCAGCAGTTTACTGCGGAGCTACACAGATACGCAGTATTTT. Amino acids: CASSLLRSYTDTQYF.

The chain has TRBV30 and TRBJ1-1; 7 bases map to TRBD1. The CDR3 is 14 amino acids. CDR1 is GTSNPN, CDR2 SVGIG, per germline (reference sequence). Trimming at V came to 5 bases and at J to 5 bases, leaving 11 bases not matched to a gene. The CDR3 protein is CAWRQGVVGTEAFF. In DNA, the CDR3 is TGTGCCTGGCGGCAGGGGGTGGTGGGGACTGAAGCTTTCTTT.

The chain has TRBV6-5 and TRBJ2-5, with 8 bases matching TRBD1. Germline V lookup: CDR1 MNHEY, CDR2 SVGAGI. V gave up 6 bases and J gave up 5 bases; unmatched junction bases: 5. The CDR3 loop spans 13 amino acids. The CDR3 is CASRRTGRETQYF. The CDR3 coding sequence is TGTGCCAGCAGACGGACAGGGCGCGAGACCCAGTACTTC.

This clone has just one count. This chain connects TRBV5-8 to TRBJ2-1, with 7 positions matching TRBD1. Trimming removed 3 bases from V and 6 bases from J; junction bases left unmatched: 9. Germline assignment: CDR1 SGHTS and CDR2 YDEGEE. The length of the CDR3 is 15 residues. The CDR3 loop reads CASSYRQGRSNEQFF. CDR3 in DNA: TGTGCCAGCAGCTACAGACAGGGTCGGAGCAATGAGCAGTTCTTC. Full variable domain (rest looked up from reference TRBV5-8 and TRBJ2-1): EAGVTQSPTHLIKTRGQQATLRCSPISGHTSVYWYQQALGLGLQFLLWYDEGEERNRGNFPPRFSGRQFPNYSSELNVNALELEDSALYLCASSYRQGRSNEQFFGPGTRLTVL.